This T cell receptor beta chain came from a study of Ad26.COV2.S vaccination and SARS-CoV-2 variants. Study in general: The vaccine Ad26.COV2.S was put into the muscle once, or twice with 56 days between.

A remark on this clone: What it binds is not known.

As for treatment: about 20 received Ad26.COV2.S at low or high dose, single or two shots; 5 received placebo; per-sample allocation not given. At day 63 after the first vaccine or placebo injection, samples were drawn. Germline CDR1 MDHEN, CDR2 SYDVKM. Unmatched junction bases numbered 4, after V lost 7 bases and J lost 2 bases. The CDR3 has 13 residues. Profiled with immunoSEQ multiplex PCR; TCRdb holds only in-frame clones, not every one. Among 300,000 to 400,000 clones listed, about 88% were seen once. Whole-study findings and limits: Placebo recipients trailed vaccine recipients in spike-specific TCR breadth.

The rearrangement links TRBV28 to TRBJ2-7; 8 bases map to TRBD1. The sequencing used peripheral blood, collected in a trial of Ad26.COV2.S vaccine versus placebo. This TCR was recovered from a person between 18 and 59 years old who received the Ad26.COV2.S COVID-19 vaccine or a placebo. CDR3 loop: CASMGQVTYEQYF. Here the CDR3 DNA reads TGTGCCAGCATGGGACAGGTGACCTACGAGCAGTACTTC.